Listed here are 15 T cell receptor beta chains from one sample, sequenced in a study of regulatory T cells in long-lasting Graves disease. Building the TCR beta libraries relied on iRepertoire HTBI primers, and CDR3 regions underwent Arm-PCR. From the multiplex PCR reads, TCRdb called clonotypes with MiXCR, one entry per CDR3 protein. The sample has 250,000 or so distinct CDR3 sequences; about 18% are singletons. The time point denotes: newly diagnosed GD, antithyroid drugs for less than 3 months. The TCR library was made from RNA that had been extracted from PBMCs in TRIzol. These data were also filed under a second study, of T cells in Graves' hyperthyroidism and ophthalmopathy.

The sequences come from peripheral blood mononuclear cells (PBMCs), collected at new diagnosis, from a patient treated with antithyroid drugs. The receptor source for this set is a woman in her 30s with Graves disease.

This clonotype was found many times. CDR3 bases: TGTGCCAGCAGCCCGGGGGCCATGAACACTGAAGCTTTCTTT. Translation: CASSPGAMNTEAFF. This rearrangement joins TRBV7-2 to TRBJ1-1; tentative D call: TRBD1 (6 bases). The CDR3 runs 14 residues. Per the germline V gene, CDR1 is SGHTA and CDR2 is FQGNSA. With 5 bases removed from V and 0 bases from J, the gap between germline ends came to 10 bases.

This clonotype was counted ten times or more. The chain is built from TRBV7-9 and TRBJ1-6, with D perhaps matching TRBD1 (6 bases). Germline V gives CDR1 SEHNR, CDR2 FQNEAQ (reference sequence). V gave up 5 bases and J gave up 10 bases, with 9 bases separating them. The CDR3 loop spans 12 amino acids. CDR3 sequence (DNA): TGTGCCAGCAGCCAGGGGTACTCACCCCTCCACTTT. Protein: CASSQGYSPLHF.

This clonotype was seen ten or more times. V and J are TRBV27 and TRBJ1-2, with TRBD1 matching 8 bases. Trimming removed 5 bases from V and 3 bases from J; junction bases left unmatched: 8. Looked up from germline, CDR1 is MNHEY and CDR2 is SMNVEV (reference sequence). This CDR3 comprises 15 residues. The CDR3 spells CASSQGAIGYYGYTF. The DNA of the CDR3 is TGTGCCAGCAGTCAGGGGGCGATAGGGTACTATGGCTACACCTTC.

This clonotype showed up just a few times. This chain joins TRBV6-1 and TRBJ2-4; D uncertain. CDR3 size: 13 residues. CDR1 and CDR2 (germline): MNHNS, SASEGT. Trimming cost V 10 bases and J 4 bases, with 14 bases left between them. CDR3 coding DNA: TGTGCCACCCTCTCTAAACAAAAAAACATTCAGTACTTC. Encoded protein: CATLSKQKNIQYF.

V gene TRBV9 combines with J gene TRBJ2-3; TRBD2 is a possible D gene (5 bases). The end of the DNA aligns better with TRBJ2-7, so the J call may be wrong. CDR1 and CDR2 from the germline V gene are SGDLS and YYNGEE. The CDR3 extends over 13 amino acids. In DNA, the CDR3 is TGTGCCAGCAGCTTTGGACGGGACTACGAGCAGTACTTC. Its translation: CASSFGRDYEQYF.

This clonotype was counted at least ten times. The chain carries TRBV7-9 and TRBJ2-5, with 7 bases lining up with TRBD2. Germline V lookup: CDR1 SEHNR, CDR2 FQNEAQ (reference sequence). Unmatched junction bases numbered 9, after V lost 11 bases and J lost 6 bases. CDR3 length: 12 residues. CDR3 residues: CAGMTSWQTQYF. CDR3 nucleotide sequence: TGTGCCGGCATGACTAGCTGGCAGACCCAGTACTTC.

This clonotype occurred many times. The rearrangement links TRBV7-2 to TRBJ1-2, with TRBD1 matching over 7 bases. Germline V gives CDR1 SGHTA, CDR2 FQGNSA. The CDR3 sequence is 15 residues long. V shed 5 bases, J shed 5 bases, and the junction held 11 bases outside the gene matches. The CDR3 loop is CASSTLRDRLYGYTF. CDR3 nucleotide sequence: TGTGCCAGCAGCACTCTTCGGGACAGACTATATGGCTACACCTTC.

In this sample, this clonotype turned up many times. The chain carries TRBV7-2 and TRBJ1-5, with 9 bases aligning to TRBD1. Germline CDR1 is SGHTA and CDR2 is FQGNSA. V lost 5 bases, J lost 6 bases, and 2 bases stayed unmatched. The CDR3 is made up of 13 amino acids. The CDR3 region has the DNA TGTGCCAGCAGCCAGGGACAGGGTCAGCCCCAGCATTTT. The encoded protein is CASSQGQGQPQHF.

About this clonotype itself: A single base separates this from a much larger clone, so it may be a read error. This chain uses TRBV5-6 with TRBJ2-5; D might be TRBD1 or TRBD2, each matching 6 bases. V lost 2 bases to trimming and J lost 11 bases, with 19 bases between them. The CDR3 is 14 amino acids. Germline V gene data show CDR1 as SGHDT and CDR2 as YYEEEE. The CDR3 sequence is CASSLPGRDNEQYF. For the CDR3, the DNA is TGTGCCAGCAGCTTACCGGGGCGGGACAATGAGCAGTACTTC.

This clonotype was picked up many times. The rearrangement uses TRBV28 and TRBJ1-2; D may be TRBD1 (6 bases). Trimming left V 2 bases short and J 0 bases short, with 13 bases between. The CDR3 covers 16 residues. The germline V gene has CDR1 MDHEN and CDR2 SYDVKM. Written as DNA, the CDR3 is TGTGCCAGCAGTTTAAAGGGTCCAGGGGCTAACTATGGCTACACCTTC. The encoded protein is CASSLKGPGANYGYTF.

The CDR3 reads CASSGRTGLVNTEAFF. Here the CDR3 DNA reads TGTGCCAGCAGCGGAAGGACAGGGTTGGTGAACACTGAAGCTTTCTTT. This chain joins TRBV5-6 and TRBJ1-1, with 8 bases aligning to TRBD1. This CDR3 spans 16 amino acids. V gave up 4 bases and J gave up 0 bases; unmatched junction bases: 8. CDR1 is SGHDT and CDR2 is YYEEEE in the germline V gene. Drawing the rest from reference TRBV5-6 and TRBJ1-1, the complete variable domain is DAGVTQSPTHLIKTRGQQVTLRCSPKSGHDTVSWYQQALGQGPQFIFQYYEEEERQRGNFPDRFSGHQFPNYSSELNVNALLLGDSALYLCASSGRTGLVNTEAFFGQGTRLTVV.

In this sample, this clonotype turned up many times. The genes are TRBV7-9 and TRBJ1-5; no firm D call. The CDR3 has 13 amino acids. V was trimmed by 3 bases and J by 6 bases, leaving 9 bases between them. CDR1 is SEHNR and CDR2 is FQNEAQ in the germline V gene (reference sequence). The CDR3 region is CASSLWGGQPQHF. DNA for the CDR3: TGTGCCAGCAGCTTGTGGGGAGGTCAGCCCCAGCATTTT.

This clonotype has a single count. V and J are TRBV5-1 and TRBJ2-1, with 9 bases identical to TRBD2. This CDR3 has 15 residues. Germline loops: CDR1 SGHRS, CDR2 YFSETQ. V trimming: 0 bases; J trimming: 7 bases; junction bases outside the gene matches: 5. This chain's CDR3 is CASSLGSGRMNEQFF. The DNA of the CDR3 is TGCGCCAGCAGCTTGGGGAGCGGGAGGATGAATGAGCAGTTCTTC.

The CDR3 nucleotides read TGCAGTGCTAGAGATTTGGCTAGCGGGGGGTTCACAGATACGCAGTATTTT. Translated, it gives CSARDLASGGFTDTQYF. This sequence joins TRBV20-1 and TRBJ2-3; the match to TRBD2 covers 11 bases. The CDR3 has 17 amino acids. CDR1 is DFQATT and CDR2 is SNEGSKA in the germline V gene (reference sequence). Trimming removed 0 bases from V and 2 bases from J; junction bases left unmatched: 7.

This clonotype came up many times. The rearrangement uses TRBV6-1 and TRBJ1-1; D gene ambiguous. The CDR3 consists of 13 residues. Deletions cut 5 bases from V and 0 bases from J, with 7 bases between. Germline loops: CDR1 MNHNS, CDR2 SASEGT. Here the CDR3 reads CASSPKMNTEAFF. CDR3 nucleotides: TGTGCCAGCAGTCCCAAGATGAACACTGAAGCTTTCTTT.